Listed below are T cell receptor beta chains from one sample, sequenced in a study of cytomegalovirus exposure and HLA in healthy donors. Measured with immunoSEQ multiplex PCR; TCRdb has only the in-frame clones, and not every one. The data hold over 100,000 clones, with about 80% observed a single time. Sequences were obtained from PBMCs. Every receptor here comes from a human donor in good health. The CDR3 runs from the conserved cysteine through the conserved F or W. D genes are given only for firm matches. Size is stated for part of the rows, as once, few or many counts, or as a class when the clone is expanded.

TRBD1 | TRBJ2-1 | NA | TRBV5-8 | TGTGCCAGCAGCTTCCGTGACAGGGGGCTGGACAATGAGCAGTTCTTC | CASSFRDRGLDNEQFF
TRBD1 | TRBJ1-2 | NA | TRBV7-2 | TGTGCCAGCAGCTTCGGACAGGGGGCCTATGGCTACACCTTC | CASSFGQGAYGYTF
NA | TRBJ1-3 | NA | TRBV6-5 | TGTGCCAGCAGTAGGACTAGGGGATCTGGAAACACCATATATTTT | CASSRTRGSGNTIYF
TRBD1 | TRBJ2-7 | NA | TRBV11-1 | TGTGCCAGCAGCTCTGGACAGGGGGCGGATGAGCAGTACTTC | CASSSGQGADEQYF
TRBD2 | TRBJ2-7 | few | TRBV6-1 | TGTGCCAGCAGTCAGTCACTAGCGGGAATGCGCGAGCAGTACTTC | CASSQSLAGMREQYF
TRBD1 | TRBJ1-3 | NA | TRBV6-1 | TGTGCCAGCAGGGCGGACAGGGCTGGAAACACCATATATTTT | CASRADRAGNTIYF
TRBD2 | TRBJ2-3 | NA | TRBV7-9 | TGTGCCAGCAGCTTAGCGCGGGAGGGCACAGATACGCAGTATTTT | CASSLAREGTDTQYF
NA | TRBJ1-3 | few | TRBV5-4 | TGTGCCAGCAGCTACGGACAGGGAAACACCATATATTTT | CASSYGQGNTIYF
TRBD1 | TRBJ1-5 | NA | TRBV6-5 | TGTGCCAGCAGTGTAGTTGGGACAGGGAATCAGCCCCAGCATTTT | CASSVVGTGNQPQHF
NA | TRBJ2-5 | NA | TRBV7-9 | TGTGCCAGCAGCTTAGCATCTAAAGAGACCCAGTACTTC | CASSLASKETQYF
NA | TRBJ1-1 | NA | TRBV10-3 | TGTGCCATCAGTGAGAACAGGGAAGGAACTGAAGCTTTCTTT | CAISENREGTEAFF
TRBD1 | TRBJ1-1 | NA | TRBV27 | TGTGCCAGCAGTTCAACGACAGGGGTAAACACTGAAGCTTTCTTT | CASSSTTGVNTEAFF
TRBD2 | TRBJ2-2 | NA | TRBV11-3 | TGTGCCAGCAGCTTAGGACTAGCGGGCACCGGGGAGCTGTTTTTT | CASSLGLAGTGELFF
NA | TRBJ1-4 | NA | TRBV28 | TGTGCCAGCAGTTTAAACGTGGGGCCCACGTTTTTT | CASSLNVGPTFF
NA | TRBJ2-5 | NA | TRBV28 | TGTGCCAGCAGTTTCTCCGGGGGAGACCAAGAGACCCAGTACTTC | CASSFSGGDQETQYF
TRBD2 | TRBJ2-2 | once | TRBV28 | TGTGCCAGCAGTTTAGGTCCCTCGGGGGGAGTGGTGAGGGCCGGGGAGCTGTTTTTT | CASSLGPSGGVVRAGELFF
NA | TRBJ1-1 | NA | TRBV2 | TGTGCCAGCAGTGTGGCAGGAACCCCTACCTCTGAAGCTTTCTTT | CASSVAGTPTSEAFF
NA | TRBJ2-5 | NA | TRBV6-1 | TGTGCCAGCAGTGAAGGGAGAGGGTGGGAGACCCAATACTTC | CASSEGRGWETQYF
TRBD1 | TRBJ2-7 | NA | TRBV7-9 | TGTGCCAGCAGCTTAGACTTGTCGGGACAGGGCTCCTACGAGCAGTACTTC | CASSLDLSGQGSYEQYF